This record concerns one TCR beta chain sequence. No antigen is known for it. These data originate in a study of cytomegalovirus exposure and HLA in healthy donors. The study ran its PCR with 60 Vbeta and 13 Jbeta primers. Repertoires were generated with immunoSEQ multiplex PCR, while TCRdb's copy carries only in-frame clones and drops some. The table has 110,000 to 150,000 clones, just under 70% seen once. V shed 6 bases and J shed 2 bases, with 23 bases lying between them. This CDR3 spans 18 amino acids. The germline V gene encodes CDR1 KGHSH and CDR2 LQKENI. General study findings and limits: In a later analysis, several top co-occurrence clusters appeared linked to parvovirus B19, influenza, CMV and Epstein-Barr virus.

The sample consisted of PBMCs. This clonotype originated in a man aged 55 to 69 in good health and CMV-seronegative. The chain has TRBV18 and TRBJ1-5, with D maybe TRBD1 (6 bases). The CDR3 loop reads CASSKEGGRGNGNQPQHF. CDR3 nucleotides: TGTGCCAGCTCGAAAGAGGGGGGGCGCGGGAACGGCAATCAGCCCCAGCATTTT.